This is a list of T cell receptor beta chains from one sample in a study of neurological immune-mediated disorders. TCRdb reanalysed the 5' RACE reads using MiXCR and keeps one entry per CDR3 protein. The data hold tens of thousands of distinct CDR3 sequences, with around a tenth observed a single time. Sequenced material: PBMCs. Receptors originate from a male donor with HTLV-1-associated myelopathy (HAM/TSP). CDR3s include the opening cysteine and the closing phenylalanine or tryptophan. The D gene is left open where the match is weak. Only part of the rows carry a size: once, few, many, or a class if the clone is expanded.

V gene,D gene,clone size,J gene,CDR3 DNA,CDR3 protein
TRBV5-8,-,many,TRBJ2-3,TGTGCCAGCAGCTTGTTGGTCGGAGGAGACACAGATACGCAGTATTTT,CASSLLVGGDTDTQYF
TRBV9,-,many,TRBJ1-5,TGTGCCAGCAGCGTAGGATCAGGGTATCAGCCCCAGCATTTT,CASSVGSGYQPQHF
TRBV5-1,-,many,TRBJ1-1,TGCGCCAGCAGCTTTACAGGGAAAGGCGGCACTGAAGCTTTCTTT,CASSFTGKGGTEAFF
TRBV4-1,-,many,TRBJ2-2,TGCGCCAGCAGCCAAGAGGGCGGAGGGCGCACCGGGGAGCTGTTTTTT,CASSQEGGGRTGELFF
TRBV18,-,many,TRBJ2-5,TGTGCCAGCTCACCGCGGGAAGAGACCCAGTACTTC,CASSPREETQYF
TRBV20-1,-,medium-sized,TRBJ2-5,TGCAGTGCTAGAGATTGGGGGCGCCAAGAGACCCAGTACTTC,CSARDWGRQETQYF
TRBV11-1,TRBD1,many,TRBJ2-2,TGTGCCAGCAGCCGGACAGGGAGTGACACCGGGGAGCTGTTTTTT,CASSRTGSDTGELFF
TRBV3-1,TRBD1,many,TRBJ1-6,TGTGCCAGCAGGCAGGGGGGGACAGCGGTTTCACCCCTCCACTTT,CASRQGGTAVSPLHF
TRBV28,-,many,TRBJ1-1,TGTGCCAGCAGTTTTGGGCCAGAAGGGGAGACTGAAGCTTTCTTT,CASSFGPEGETEAFF
TRBV20-1,-,many,TRBJ2-5,TGCAGTGCTTCCCTCAGCCTCGGGGAAGAGACCCAGTACTTC,CSASLSLGEETQYF
TRBV7-3,TRBD1,many,TRBJ1-3,TGTGCCAGCAGCCTACCGGGACAGGGGGCAAACACCATATATTTT,CASSLPGQGANTIYF
TRBV7-3,-,many,TRBJ2-6,TGTGCCAGCAGCTTAAGGGAGACCTTCTCTGGGGCCAACGTCCTGACTTTC,CASSLRETFSGANVLTF
TRBV6-1,-,few,TRBJ1-4,TGTGCCACCTCCAGGGGTACGGGTGAAAAACTGTTTTTT,CATSRGTGEKLFF
TRBV5-1,TRBD2,many,TRBJ2-3,TGCGCCAGCAGCTTGCCACTAGCGGGGGTAAGAGATACGCAGTATTTT,CASSLPLAGVRDTQYF
TRBV20-1,-,many,TRBJ1-1,TGCAGTGCCCCCGCTTTTTTACGAACTGAAGCTTTCTTT,CSAPAFLRTEAFF
TRBV7-2,TRBD1,-,TRBJ2-1,TGTGCCAGCAGCCCTACAGGGGGTGGCAACAATGAGCAGTTCTTC,CASSPTGGGNNEQFF